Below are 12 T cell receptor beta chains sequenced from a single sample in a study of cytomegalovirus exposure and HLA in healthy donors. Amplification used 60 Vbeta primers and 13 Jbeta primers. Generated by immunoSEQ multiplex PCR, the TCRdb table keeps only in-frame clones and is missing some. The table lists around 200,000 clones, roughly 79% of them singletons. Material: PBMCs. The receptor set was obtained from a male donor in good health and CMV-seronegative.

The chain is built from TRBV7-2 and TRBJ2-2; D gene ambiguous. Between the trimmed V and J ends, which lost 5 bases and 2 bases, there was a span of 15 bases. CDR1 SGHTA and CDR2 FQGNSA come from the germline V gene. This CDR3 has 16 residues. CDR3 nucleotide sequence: TGTGCCAGCAGCCTTAGGAGTCGTGGAAACACCGGGGAGCTGTTTTTT. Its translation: CASSLRSRGNTGELFF.

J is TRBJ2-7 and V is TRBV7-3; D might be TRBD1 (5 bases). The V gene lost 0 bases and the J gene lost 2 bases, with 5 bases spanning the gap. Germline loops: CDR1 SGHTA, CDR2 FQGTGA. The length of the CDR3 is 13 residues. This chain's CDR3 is CASSLTGAYEQYF. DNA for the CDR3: TGTGCCAGCAGCTTAACAGGGGCCTACGAGCAGTACTTC.

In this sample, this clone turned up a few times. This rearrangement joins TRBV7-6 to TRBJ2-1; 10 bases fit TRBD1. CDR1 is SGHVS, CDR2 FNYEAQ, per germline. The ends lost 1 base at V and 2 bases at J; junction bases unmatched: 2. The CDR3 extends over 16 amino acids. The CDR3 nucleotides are TGTGCCAGCAGCTTAGGGACAGGGGGAGCCTACAATGAGCAGTTCTTC. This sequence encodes CASSLGTGGAYNEQFF.

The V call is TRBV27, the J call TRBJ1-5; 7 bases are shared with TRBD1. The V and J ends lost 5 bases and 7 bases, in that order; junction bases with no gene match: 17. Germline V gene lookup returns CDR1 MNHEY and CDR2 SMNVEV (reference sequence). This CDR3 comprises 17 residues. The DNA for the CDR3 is TGTGCCAGCAGTCCTACTACCCAGACAGGGTCGCGCCAGCCCCAGCATTTT. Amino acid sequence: CASSPTTQTGSRQPQHF.

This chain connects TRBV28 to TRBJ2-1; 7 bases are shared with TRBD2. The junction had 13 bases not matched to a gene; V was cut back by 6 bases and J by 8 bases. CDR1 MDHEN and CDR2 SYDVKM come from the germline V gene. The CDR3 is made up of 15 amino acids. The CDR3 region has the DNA TGTGCCAGCAGCTCCGTTAGCGGGCTGTCCCATGAGCAGTTCTTC. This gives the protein CASSSVSGLSHEQFF.

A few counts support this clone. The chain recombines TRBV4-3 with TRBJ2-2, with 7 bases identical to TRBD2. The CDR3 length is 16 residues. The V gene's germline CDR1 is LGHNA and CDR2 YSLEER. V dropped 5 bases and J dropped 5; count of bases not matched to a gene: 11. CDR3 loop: CASSFRWREGTGELFF. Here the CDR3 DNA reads TGCGCCAGCAGCTTCAGGTGGAGGGAGGGAACCGGGGAGCTGTTTTTT.

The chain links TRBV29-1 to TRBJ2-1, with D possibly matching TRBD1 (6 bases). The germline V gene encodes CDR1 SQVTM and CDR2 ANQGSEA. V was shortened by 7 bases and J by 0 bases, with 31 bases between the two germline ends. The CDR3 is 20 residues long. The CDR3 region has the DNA TGCAGCGCAACACCCGGCAGGGGCGTTGACTTTGAGAGCTCCTACAATGAGCAGTTCTTC. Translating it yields CSATPGRGVDFESSYNEQFF.

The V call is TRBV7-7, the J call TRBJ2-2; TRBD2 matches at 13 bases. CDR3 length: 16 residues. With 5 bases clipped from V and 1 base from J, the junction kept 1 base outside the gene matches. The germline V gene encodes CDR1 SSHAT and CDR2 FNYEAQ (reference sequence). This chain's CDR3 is CASSRTSGGNTGELFF. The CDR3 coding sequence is TGTGCCAGCAGCCGGACTAGCGGGGGGAACACCGGGGAGCTGTTTTTT.

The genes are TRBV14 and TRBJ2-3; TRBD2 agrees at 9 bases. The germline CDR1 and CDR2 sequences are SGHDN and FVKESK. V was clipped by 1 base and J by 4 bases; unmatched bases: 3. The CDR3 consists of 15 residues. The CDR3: CASSQGSGGPDTQYF. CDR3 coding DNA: TGTGCCAGCAGCCAAGGGAGCGGGGGGCCAGATACGCAGTATTTT.

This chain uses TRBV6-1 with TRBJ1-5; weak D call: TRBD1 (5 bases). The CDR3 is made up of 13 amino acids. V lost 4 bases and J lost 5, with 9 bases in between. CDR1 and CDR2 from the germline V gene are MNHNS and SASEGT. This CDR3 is CASSGIRDQPQHF. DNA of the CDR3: TGTGCCAGCAGTGGGATCAGGGATCAGCCCCAGCATTTT.

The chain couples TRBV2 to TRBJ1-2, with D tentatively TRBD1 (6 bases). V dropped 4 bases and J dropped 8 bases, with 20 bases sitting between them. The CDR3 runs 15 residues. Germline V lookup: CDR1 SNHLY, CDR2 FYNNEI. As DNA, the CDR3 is TGTGCCAGCAGTGGCCTTGGGACATCAAGTGGAGGCTACACCTTC. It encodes CASSGLGTSSGGYTF.

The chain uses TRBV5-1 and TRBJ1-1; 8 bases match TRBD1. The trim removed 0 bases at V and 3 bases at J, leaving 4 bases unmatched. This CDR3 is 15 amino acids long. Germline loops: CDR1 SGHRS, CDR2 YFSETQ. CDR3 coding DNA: TGCGCCAGCAGCTTGGGGACAGGGTCCTACACTGAAGCTTTCTTT. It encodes CASSLGTGSYTEAFF.